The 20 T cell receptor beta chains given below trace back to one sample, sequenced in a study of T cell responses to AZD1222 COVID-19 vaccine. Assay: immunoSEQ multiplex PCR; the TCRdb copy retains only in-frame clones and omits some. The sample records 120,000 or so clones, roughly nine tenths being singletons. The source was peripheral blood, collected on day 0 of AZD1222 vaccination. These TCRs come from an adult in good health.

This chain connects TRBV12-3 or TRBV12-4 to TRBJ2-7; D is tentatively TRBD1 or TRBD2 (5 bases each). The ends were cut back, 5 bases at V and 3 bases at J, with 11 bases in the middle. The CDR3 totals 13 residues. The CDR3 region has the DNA TGTGCCAGCAGTCAAAGTGGGGGCTACGAGCAGTACTTC. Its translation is CASSQSGGYEQYF.

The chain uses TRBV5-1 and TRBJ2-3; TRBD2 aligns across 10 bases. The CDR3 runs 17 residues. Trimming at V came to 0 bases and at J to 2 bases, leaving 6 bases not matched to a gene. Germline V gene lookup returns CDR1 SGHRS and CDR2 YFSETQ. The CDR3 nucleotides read TGCGCCAGCAGCTTGGCAGGACTAGCGGACTTCACAGATACGCAGTATTTT. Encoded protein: CASSLAGLADFTDTQYF.

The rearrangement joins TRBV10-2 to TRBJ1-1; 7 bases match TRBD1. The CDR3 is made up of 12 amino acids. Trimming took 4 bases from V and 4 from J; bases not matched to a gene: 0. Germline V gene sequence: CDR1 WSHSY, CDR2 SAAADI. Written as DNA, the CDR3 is TGCGCCAGCAGTGCAGGGGGCACTGAAGCTTTCTTT. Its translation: CASSAGGTEAFF.

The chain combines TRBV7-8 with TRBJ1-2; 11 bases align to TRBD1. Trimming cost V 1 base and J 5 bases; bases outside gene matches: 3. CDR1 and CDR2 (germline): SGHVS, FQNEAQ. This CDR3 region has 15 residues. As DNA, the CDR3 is TGTGCCAGCAGCTTAGGGACAGGGGGCGCATATGGCTACACCTTC. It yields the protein CASSLGTGGAYGYTF.

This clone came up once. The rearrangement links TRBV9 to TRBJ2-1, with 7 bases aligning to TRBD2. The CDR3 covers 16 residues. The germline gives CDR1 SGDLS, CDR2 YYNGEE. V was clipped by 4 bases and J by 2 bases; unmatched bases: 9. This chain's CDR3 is CASSLSGRNTYNEQFF. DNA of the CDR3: TGTGCCAGCAGCCTGTCCGGGAGGAACACCTACAATGAGCAGTTCTTC.

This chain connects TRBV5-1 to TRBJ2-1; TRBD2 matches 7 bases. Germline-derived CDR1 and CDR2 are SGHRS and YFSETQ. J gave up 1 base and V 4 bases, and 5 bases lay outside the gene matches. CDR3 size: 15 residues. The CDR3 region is CASSIWTRSYNEQFF. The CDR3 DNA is TGCGCCAGCAGCATATGGACTAGGTCCTACAATGAGCAGTTCTTC. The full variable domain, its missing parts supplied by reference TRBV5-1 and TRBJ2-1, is KAGVTQTPRYLIKTRGQQVTLSCSPISGHRSVSWYQQTPGQGLQFLFEYFSETQRNKGNFPGRFSGRQFSNSRSEMNVSTLELGDSALYLCASSIWTRSYNEQFFGPGTRLTVL.

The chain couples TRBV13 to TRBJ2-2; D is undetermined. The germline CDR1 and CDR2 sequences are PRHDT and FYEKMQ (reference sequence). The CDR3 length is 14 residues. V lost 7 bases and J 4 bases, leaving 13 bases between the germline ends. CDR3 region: CASNVMPGTGELFF. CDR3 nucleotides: TGTGCCAGCAACGTGATGCCGGGCACCGGGGAGCTGTTTTTT.

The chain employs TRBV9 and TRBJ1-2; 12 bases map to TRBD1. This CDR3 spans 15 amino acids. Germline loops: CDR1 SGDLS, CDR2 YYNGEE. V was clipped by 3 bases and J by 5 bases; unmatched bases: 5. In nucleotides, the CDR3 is TGTGCCAGCAGCGAGGGGACAGGGGGCGATTATGGCTACACCTTC. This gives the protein CASSEGTGGDYGYTF.

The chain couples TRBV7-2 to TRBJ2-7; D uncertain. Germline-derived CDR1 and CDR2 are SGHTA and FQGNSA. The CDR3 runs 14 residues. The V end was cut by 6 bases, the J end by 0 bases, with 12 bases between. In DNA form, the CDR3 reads TGTGCCAGCAGAAAAGGCAGTATCTCCTACGAGCAGTACTTC. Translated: CASRKGSISYEQYF.

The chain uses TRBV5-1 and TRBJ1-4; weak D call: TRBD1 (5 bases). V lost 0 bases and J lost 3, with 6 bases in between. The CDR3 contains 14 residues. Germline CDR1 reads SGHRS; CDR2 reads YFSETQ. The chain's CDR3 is CASSLGQPNEKLFF. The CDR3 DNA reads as TGCGCCAGCAGCTTGGGACAGCCTAATGAAAAACTGTTTTTT. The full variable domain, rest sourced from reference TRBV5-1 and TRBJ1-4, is KAGVTQTPRYLIKTRGQQVTLSCSPISGHRSVSWYQQTPGQGLQFLFEYFSETQRNKGNFPGRFSGRQFSNSRSEMNVSTLELGDSALYLCASSLGQPNEKLFFGSGTQLSVL.

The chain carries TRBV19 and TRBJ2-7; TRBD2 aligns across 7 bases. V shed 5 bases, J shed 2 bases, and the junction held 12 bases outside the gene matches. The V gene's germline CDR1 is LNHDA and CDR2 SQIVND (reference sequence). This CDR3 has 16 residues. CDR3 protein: CASSAAQREGTYEQYF. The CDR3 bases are TGTGCCAGTAGTGCAGCCCAGAGGGAGGGAACCTACGAGCAGTACTTC.

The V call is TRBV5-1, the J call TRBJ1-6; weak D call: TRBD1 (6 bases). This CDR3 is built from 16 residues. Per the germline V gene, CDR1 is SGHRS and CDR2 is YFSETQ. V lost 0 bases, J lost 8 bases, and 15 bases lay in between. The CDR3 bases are TGCGCCAGCAGCTTGGAGCCCCCCAGGGGCGATTCACCCCTCCACTTT. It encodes CASSLEPPRGDSPLHF.

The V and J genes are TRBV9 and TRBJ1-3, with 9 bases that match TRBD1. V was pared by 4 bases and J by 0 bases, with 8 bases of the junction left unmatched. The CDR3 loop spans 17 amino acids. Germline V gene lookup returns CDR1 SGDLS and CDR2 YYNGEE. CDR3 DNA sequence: TGTGCCAGCAGCCCCTTGGACAGGGGCCACTCTGGAAACACCATATATTTT. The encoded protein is CASSPLDRGHSGNTIYF.

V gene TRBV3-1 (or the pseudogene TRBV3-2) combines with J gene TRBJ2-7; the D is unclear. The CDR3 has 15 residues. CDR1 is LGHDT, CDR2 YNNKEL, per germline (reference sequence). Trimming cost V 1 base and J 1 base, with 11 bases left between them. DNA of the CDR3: TGTGCCAGCAGCCAAGCCCCGTTGACTTCCTACGAGCAGTACTTC. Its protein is CASSQAPLTSYEQYF.

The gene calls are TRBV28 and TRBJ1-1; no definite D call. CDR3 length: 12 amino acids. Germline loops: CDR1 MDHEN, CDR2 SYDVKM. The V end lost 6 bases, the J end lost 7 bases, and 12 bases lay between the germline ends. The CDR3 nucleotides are TGTGCCAGCAGCCCTTCGACATTTGAAGCTTTCTTT. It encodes CASSPSTFEAFF.

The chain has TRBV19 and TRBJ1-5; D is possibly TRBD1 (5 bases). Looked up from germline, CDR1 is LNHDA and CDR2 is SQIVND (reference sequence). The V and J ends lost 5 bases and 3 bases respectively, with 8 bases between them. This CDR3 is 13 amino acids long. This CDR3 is CASSATDNQPQHF. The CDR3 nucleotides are TGTGCCAGTAGTGCGACAGACAATCAGCCCCAGCATTTT.

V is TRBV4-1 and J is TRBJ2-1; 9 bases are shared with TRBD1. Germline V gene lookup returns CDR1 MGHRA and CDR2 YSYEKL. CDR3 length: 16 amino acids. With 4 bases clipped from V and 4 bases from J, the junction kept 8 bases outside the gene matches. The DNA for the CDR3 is TGCGCCAGCAGCCTAATAGTAGGGACAGGGTACAATGAGCAGTTCTTC. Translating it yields CASSLIVGTGYNEQFF.

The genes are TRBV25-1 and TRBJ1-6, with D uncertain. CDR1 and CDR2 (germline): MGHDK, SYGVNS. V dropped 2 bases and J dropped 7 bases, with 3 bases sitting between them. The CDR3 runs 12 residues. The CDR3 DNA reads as TGTGCCAGCAGTGAACCCAATTCACCCCTCCACTTT. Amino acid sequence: CASSEPNSPLHF.

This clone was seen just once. CDR3 loop: CASSLAAGGGGYGYTF. DNA for the CDR3: TGTGCCAGCAGCTTAGCCGCGGGCGGAGGCGGCTATGGCTACACCTTC. This rearrangement joins TRBV7-6 to TRBJ1-2; D is ambiguous. The V gene's germline CDR1 is SGHVS and CDR2 FNYEAQ. Trimming shortened V by 0 bases and J by 4 bases, and 15 bases separated the two germline ends. The CDR3 runs 16 residues.

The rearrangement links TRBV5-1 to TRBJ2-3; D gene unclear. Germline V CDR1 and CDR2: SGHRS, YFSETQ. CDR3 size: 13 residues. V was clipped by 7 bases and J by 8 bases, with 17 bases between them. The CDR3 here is CASHVGAGGTQYF. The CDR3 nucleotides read TGCGCCAGCCATGTGGGCGCCGGTGGTACGCAGTATTTT.